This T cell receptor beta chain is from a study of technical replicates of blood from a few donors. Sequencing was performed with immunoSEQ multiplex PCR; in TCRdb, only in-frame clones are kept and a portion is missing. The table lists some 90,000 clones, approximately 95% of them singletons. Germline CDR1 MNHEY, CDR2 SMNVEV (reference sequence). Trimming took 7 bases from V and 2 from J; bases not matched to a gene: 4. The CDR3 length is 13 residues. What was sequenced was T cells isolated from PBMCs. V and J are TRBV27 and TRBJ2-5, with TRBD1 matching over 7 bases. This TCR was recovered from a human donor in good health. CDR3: CASKRQGQETQYF. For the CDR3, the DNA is TGTGCCAGCAAACGACAGGGTCAAGAGACCCAGTACTTC.